This T cell receptor (beta chain) appears in the sequencing data of a study of regulatory T cells in long-lasting Graves disease. Germline V gene sequence: CDR1 SNHLY, CDR2 FYNNEI. Germline trimming cut 3 bases from V and 11 bases from J; bases unmatched to any gene: 6. The CDR3 is 14 residues long. Relying on iRepertoire HTBI primers and Arm-PCR of CDR3 regions, the team built TCR beta libraries. TCRdb re-derived calls from the multiplex PCR reads in MiXCR, one entry per CDR3 protein. The sample shows a few hundred thousand distinct CDR3 sequences, about a quarter of them seen only once. Time point given: persistent/refractory GD, antithyroid drugs over 5 years with positive TRAb. The TCR library used RNA extracted from PBMCs. Whole-study findings and limits: Repertoires from persistent disease leaned toward TRBV28, TRBJ1-2 and TRBJ2-5. A greater number of public clonotypes (under 3,000) was shared by persistent patients than by new patients (about 960).

In this sample, this clonotype turned up many times. The antigen is undetermined. This chain links TRBV2 with TRBJ2-7; the match to TRBD2 covers 14 bases. The TCR was taken from a female donor with Graves disease. The sample here was peripheral blood mononuclear cells (PBMCs), taken when the disease was refractory, from a patient treated with antithyroid drugs. The CDR3 coding sequence is TGTGCCAGCAGTGAGGGACTAGCGGGAGATCTGGAGTACTTC. Translation gives CASSEGLAGDLEYF.